This T cell receptor (beta chain) was found in a study of cytomegalovirus exposure and HLA in healthy donors. Background on the study: It was reported in a later analysis that the same platform had been used for the approximately 120 validation repertoires as for the approximately 700 first-cohort repertoires.

On this clone itself: Its antigen is not identified.

TCRdb's copy holds only in-frame clones and misses some; the assay was immunoSEQ multiplex PCR. This sample yields tens of thousands of clones, of which 90% to 95% are seen a single time; less than 6% belongs to the top ten. CDR3 length equals 16 residues. The V end lost 3 bases, the J end lost 3 bases, and 16 bases lay between the germline ends. Germline V gives CDR1 SGHNT, CDR2 YYREEE (reference sequence). Study-level results: Cytomegalovirus association was assigned to about 150 TCR beta chains.

Sequencing was done on a sample of PBMCs. The chain is built from TRBV5-4 and TRBJ2-1; D might be TRBD2 (7 bases). The clonotype comes from a man younger than 35 in good health and CMV-seropositive. The DNA for the CDR3 is TGTGCCAGCAGCTCACGGGGGGCTGGGGACTACAATGAGCAGTTCTTC. Residues: CASSSRGAGDYNEQFF. The whole variable domain, filled in from reference TRBV5-4 and TRBJ2-1, reads ETGVTQSPTHLIKTRGQQVTLRCSSQSGHNTVSWYQQALGQGPQFIFQYYREEENGRGNFPPRFSGLQFPNYSSELNVNALELDDSALYLCASSSRGAGDYNEQFFGPGTRLTVL.